These T cell receptor beta chains were read from a single sample in a study of CD4+ T cells in melanoma. Only in-frame clones appear in the TCRdb table, and some are missing; sequencing was by immunoSEQ multiplex PCR. The data hold approximately 9,900 clones, with around 70% observed a single time. Sequences were obtained from cells from a culture (not recorded whether cultured in vitro). The receptor set was obtained from a human donor with melanoma. The CDR3 runs from the conserved cysteine through the conserved F or W. Each record gives: D gene, V gene, clone size, J gene, CDR3 protein, CDR3 DNA. A D gene is named only where the DNA matches it firmly. A row's size may be missing; if present it is once, few, many or a size class.

TRBD1,TRBV10-2,once,TRBJ1-1,CASSTGQGRKAFF,TGCGCCAGCAGTACTGGACAGGGCAGGAAAGCTTTCTTT
-,TRBV5-4,-,TRBJ2-1,CASSLGGRAAPYNEQFF,TGTGCCAGCAGCTTGGGGGGGCGGGCGGCTCCCTACAATGAGCAGTTCTTC
-,TRBV19,-,TRBJ1-1,CASSSAARANTEAFF,TGTGCCAGTAGTAGCGCAGCAAGGGCGAACACTGAAGCTTTCTTT
-,TRBV7-9,-,TRBJ2-7,CASSSQEREQYF,TGTGCCAGCAGCTCCCAGGAGCGCGAGCAGTACTTC
TRBD1,TRBV6-5,-,TRBJ2-7,CASRSNSQGLEQYF,TGTGCCAGCAGGTCAAACTCACAGGGGCTGGAGCAGTACTTC
-,TRBV5-1,-,TRBJ2-7,CASSLGPGYDTGYEQYF,TGCGCCAGCAGCCTAGGGCCGGGATATGACACGGGCTACGAGCAGTACTTC
TRBD2,TRBV19,-,TRBJ2-7,CASSPYPGLAGGKTSYEQYF,TGTGCCAGTAGTCCATACCCCGGACTAGCGGGGGGAAAGACCTCCTACGAGCAGTACTTC
-,TRBV6-5,-,TRBJ1-5,CASTDPGAVNQPQHF,TGTGCCAGCACCGACCCAGGGGCCGTAAATCAGCCCCAGCATTTT
-,TRBV5-5,-,TRBJ2-1,CASSEPISSISYNEQFF,TGTGCCAGCAGCGAACCGATATCTAGCATCTCCTACAATGAGCAGTTCTTC
-,TRBV19,-,TRBJ2-6,CASSPLGASGANVLTF,TGTGCCAGTAGTCCCCTGGGGGCCTCTGGGGCCAACGTCCTGACTTTC
-,TRBV30,few,TRBJ1-1,CAWRRGRMNTEAFF,TGTGCCTGGAGACGTGGGCGGATGAACACTGAAGCTTTCTTT
TRBD1,TRBV6-1,-,TRBJ1-2,CASSAPGTAYYGYTF,TGTGCCAGCAGTGCCCCCGGGACAGCCTACTATGGCTACACCTTC
TRBD2,TRBV6-6,-,TRBJ2-7,CASSYERGAKQYF,TGTGCCAGCAGTTACGAGCGGGGGGCCAAGCAGTACTTC
-,TRBV6-5,-,TRBJ1-3,CASTSSGNTIYF,TGTGCCAGTACAAGCTCTGGAAACACCATATATTTT
-,TRBV6-1,-,TRBJ1-3,CASSALAAGSGNTIYF,TGTGCCAGCAGTGCCCTGGCGGCAGGCTCTGGAAACACCATATATTTT
TRBD2,TRBV5-4,-,TRBJ2-7,CASSWGTSGYQYF,TGTGCCAGCAGCTGGGGGACTAGCGGGTACCAGTACTTC
-,TRBV6-5,-,TRBJ1-1,CASRFTRTTEAFF,TGTGCCAGCAGGTTTACGAGGACCACTGAAGCTTTCTTT
-,TRBV4-1,once,TRBJ2-5,CASSQADSQGRTQYF,TGCGCCAGCAGCCAGGCTGACAGCCAGGGGCGGACCCAGTACTTC
-,TRBV19,few,TRBJ1-5,CASTLRQSNQPQHF,TGTGCCAGTACGCTGAGACAAAGCAATCAGCCCCAGCATTTT
-,TRBV4-1,-,TRBJ1-1,CASSQGVQDGTEAFF,TGCGCCAGCAGCCAAGGAGTTCAGGACGGGACTGAAGCTTTCTTT
-,TRBV30,-,TRBJ1-1,CARLRFRNSLNTEAFF,TGTGCCCGCCTCAGATTTAGAAACAGCCTGAACACTGAAGCTTTCTTT
TRBD1,TRBV29-1,-,TRBJ1-2,CSAGDSRTYGYTF,TGCAGCGCCGGGGACAGCCGAACCTATGGCTACACCTTC
TRBD1,TRBV19,once,TRBJ2-1,CASSLLTGASYNEQFF,TGTGCCAGTAGTCTATTGACAGGGGCTTCCTACAATGAGCAGTTCTTC
-,TRBV4-1,-,TRBJ2-3,CASSQDWGFNADTQYF,TGCGCCAGCAGCCAAGATTGGGGTTTCAATGCAGATACGCAGTATTTT
-,TRBV29-1,-,TRBJ1-2,CSTRQTDVGGYTF,TGCAGCACAAGACAGACGGACGTTGGAGGCTACACCTTC
-,TRBV7-6,-,TRBJ1-3,CASSRVGDTIYF,TGTGCCAGCAGCAGGGTCGGGGACACCATATATTTT
TRBD1,TRBV5-4,few,TRBJ1-2,CASSPGQDVAGGYTF,TGTGCCAGCAGCCCGGGACAGGACGTCGCGGGTGGCTACACCTTC